The following is a T cell receptor beta chain sequence with its context. Its antigen is undetermined. These data belong to a study of early T cells in non-severe SARS-CoV-2 infection. Whole-study context: Investigators sequenced bulk RNA drawn from unsorted whole blood, and chains remained unpaired. Study-level points and caveats: A preference for anti-spike CD8 responses marked VDJdb matching, which missed private and CD4 specificities.

Individual cDNA molecules were tagged with unique molecular identifiers, the study reported. TCRdb fed the 5' RACE reads into MiXCR, producing one record per CDR3 protein. Among under 85,000 distinct CDR3 sequences listed, more than 10% were seen once. V trimming: 6 bases; J trimming: 3 bases; junction bases outside the gene matches: 2. Germline V gives CDR1 SQVTM, CDR2 ANQGSEA. The CDR3 is made up of 13 amino acids. This receptor was identified in an adult who was a healthcare worker with PCR-confirmed SARS-CoV-2 infection or an uninfected control (not recorded which). The donor label of this sample is uncertain. V gene TRBV29-1 combines with J gene TRBJ2-2, with TRBD2 identical over 9 bases. Sample: whole blood, taken at baseline. The CDR3 reads CSVTSGYTGELFF. CDR3 nucleotides: TGCAGCGTCACTAGCGGGTACACCGGGGAGCTGTTTTTT.